These 27 T cell receptor beta chains originate from one sample sequenced in a study of identical twins. TCRdb re-derived calls from the 5' RACE reads in MiXCR, one entry per CDR3 protein. The sample has around 690,000 distinct CDR3 sequences; approximately 21% are singletons. The same data also went into a second study, on T cells expressing NK-cell markers.

What was sequenced was PBMCs. The source of these receptors is a woman under 30 in good health.

Concerning this clonotype itself: Its ends do not fully match the called genes, so a read error is possible. This chain connects TRBV20-1 to TRBJ2-1, with 7 bases matching TRBD2. Germline V gives CDR1 DFQATT, CDR2 SNEGSKA (reference sequence). The CDR3 has 11 residues. CDR3 bases: TGCAGTGCCAGAGCGGGATGGGAGCAGTTCTTC. It translates to CSARAGWEQFF.

The chain employs TRBV11-3 and TRBJ2-1, with 7 bases identical to TRBD1. CDR1 and CDR2 (germline): SGHNT, YENEEA. This CDR3 region has 15 residues. The junction had 11 bases not matched to a gene; V was cut back by 5 bases and J by 7 bases. The CDR3 DNA reads as TGTGCCAGCAGCATCGGGGCACAGGGGAAGAATGAGCAGTTCTTC. It codes for CASSIGAQGKNEQFF.

The V call is TRBV12-3 or TRBV12-4, the J call TRBJ1-2; TRBD1 aligns across 8 bases. This CDR3 spans 14 amino acids. Losses at the gene ends were 6 bases for V and 7 bases for J; bases not matched to a gene: 10. The CDR3 sequence: CASRPGQGGRGYTF. The CDR3 bases are TGTGCCAGCAGGCCAGGACAGGGAGGTCGTGGCTACACCTTC.

As for this clonotype: One end of the junction is discordant with germline, which a read error may explain. The CDR3 DNA sequence: TGTGCCAGCAGTTTTGGAGCGGGGGACCCTTACGAGCAGTGCTTC. It translates to CASSFGAGDPYEQCF. This rearrangement joins TRBV12-3 or TRBV12-4 to TRBJ2-7, with 8 bases fitting TRBD2. The CDR3 consists of 15 residues.

This clonotype was seen a handful of times. The junction and the germline gene differ at one end; a read error may be behind it. The rearrangement joins TRBV2 to TRBJ2-5; TRBD1 is a possible D gene (6 bases). The germline V gene has CDR1 SNHLY and CDR2 FYNNEI. This CDR3 region has 15 residues. The CDR3 reads CASREGDNNVETQYF. The CDR3 DNA reads as TGTGCCAGCAGAGAAGGGGACAATAACGTAGAGACCCAGTACTTC.

This clonotype was seen a handful of times. V usage is TRBV6-2 or TRBV6-3 and J usage is TRBJ1-1; no clear D gene. The CDR3 has 12 residues. V was shortened by 4 bases and J by 11 bases, with 14 bases between the two germline ends. Germline-derived CDR1 and CDR2 are MNHEY and SVGEGT. As DNA, the CDR3 is TGTGCCAGCAGTTCCCGGTTCCATTTGGCTTTCTTT. As protein: CASSSRFHLAFF.

The chain has TRBV10-3 and TRBJ2-7, with 11 bases aligning to TRBD2. Germline lookup yields CDR1 ENHRY and CDR2 SYGVKD. Trimming at V came to 6 bases and at J to 1 base, leaving 5 bases not matched to a gene. The CDR3 extends over 15 amino acids. The CDR3 region is CAIRKTSGTSYEQYF. In DNA form, the CDR3 reads TGTGCCATCAGGAAGACTAGCGGGACTTCCTACGAGCAGTACTTC.

CDR3 sequence (DNA): TGTGCCAGCAGTCTGACTAGGCACTACGAGCAGTACTTC. This codes for CASSLTRHYEQYF. V gene TRBV6-1 combines with J gene TRBJ2-7, with D tentatively TRBD2 (6 bases). The V and J ends lost 5 bases and 3 bases respectively, with 11 bases between them. The germline V gene has CDR1 MNHNS and CDR2 SASEGT. This CDR3 is built from 13 residues.

V is TRBV7-6 and J is TRBJ2-5, with 8 bases fitting TRBD1. This CDR3 contains 16 residues. Germline trimming cut 5 bases from V and 3 bases from J; bases unmatched to any gene: 11. Germline assignment: CDR1 SGHVS and CDR2 FNYEAQ. Here the CDR3 DNA reads TGTGCCAGCAGCAAGACCATCTCGACAGGGGAAGAGACCCAGTACTTC. Its protein is CASSKTISTGEETQYF. The full variable domain, with the rest looked up from reference TRBV7-6 and TRBJ2-5, is GAGVSQSPRYKVTKRGQDVALRCDPISGHVSLYWYRQALGQGPEFLTYFNYEAQQDKSGLPNDRFSAERPEGSISTLTIQRTEQRDSAMYRCASSKTISTGEETQYFGPGTRLLVL.

A remark on this clonotype: A much more abundant neighbour one base away suggests this may be a read error. The rearrangement links TRBV5-1 to TRBJ2-5, with 12 nucleotides matching TRBD2. The CDR3 sequence is 14 residues long. Germline V gene sequence: CDR1 SGHRS, CDR2 YFSETQ. The DNA for the CDR3 is TGCACCAGCAGCTTAACCGGGACTAGCGGGTCCCAGTACTTC. This encodes CTSSLTGTSGSQYF. Drawing the rest from reference TRBV5-1 and TRBJ2-5, the complete variable domain is KAGVTQTPRYLIKTRGQQVTLSCSPISGHRSVSWYQQTPGQGLQFLFEYFSETQRNKGNFPGRFSGRQFSNSRSEMNVSTLELGDSALYLCTSSLTGTSGSQYFGPGTRLLVL.

This chain connects TRBV12-3 or TRBV12-4 to TRBJ2-7; 7 bases map to TRBD1. The CDR3 covers 14 residues. V trimming: 3 bases; J trimming: 5 bases; junction bases outside the gene matches: 7. The CDR3 bases are TGTGCCAGCAGTTTGGCCCAGGGGGTCGACGAGCAGTACTTC. Amino acids: CASSLAQGVDEQYF.

The CDR3 DNA sequence: TGTGCCAGCAGTTACTCGGGTTTTACGAATGAGCAGTTCTTC. It translates to CASSYSGFTNEQFF. This chain joins TRBV6-5 and TRBJ2-1; D is unclear. CDR1 and CDR2 (germline): MNHEY, SVGAGI. The CDR3 sequence is 14 residues long. Trimming removed 0 bases at V and 7 bases at J, with 10 bases between.

The rearrangement uses TRBV19 and TRBJ1-1, with a possible D match to TRBD1 (6 bases). V shed 3 bases and J shed 4 bases, with 21 bases lying between them. The germline V gene has CDR1 LNHDA and CDR2 SQIVND (reference sequence). There are 17 residues in the CDR3. In DNA form, the CDR3 reads TGTGCCAGTAGTATTACGGGGACAAGGGCTGGAGGCACTGAAGCTTTCTTT. It is translated as CASSITGTRAGGTEAFF.

The J gene is TRBJ2-7, the V gene TRBV12-3 or TRBV12-4; TRBD1 matches 10 bases. CDR3 length: 13 amino acids. V was pared by 10 bases and J by 2 bases, with 5 bases of the junction left unmatched. CDR3 protein: CATGTGDPYEQYF. CDR3 nucleotides: TGTGCCACCGGGACAGGGGATCCCTACGAGCAGTACTTC.

In its sample, this clonotype was seen a few times. The V gene is TRBV12-3 or TRBV12-4, the J gene TRBJ1-2; D not certain. V was pared by 7 bases and J by 5 bases, with 14 bases between. The CDR3 has 13 amino acids. The CDR3 DNA reads as TGTGCCAGCACCCCCGGGTTGGGGTATGGCTACACCTTC. Its protein is CASTPGLGYGYTF.

The rearrangement links TRBV27 to TRBJ2-1; D gene uncertain. The CDR3 contains 13 residues. CDR1 is MNHEY, CDR2 SMNVEV, per germline (reference sequence). Trimming left V 6 bases short and J 11 bases short, with 17 bases between. Here the CDR3 DNA reads TGTGCCAGCAGCCCTCAGCGCGAGTTTCAGCAGTTCTTC. Amino acid sequence: CASSPQREFQQFF.

This clonotype was found a few times. The chain employs TRBV15 and TRBJ2-2, with 7 bases aligning to TRBD1. CDR1 is LNHNV and CDR2 is YYDKDF in the germline V gene (reference sequence). The length of the CDR3 is 12 residues. V lost 3 bases, J lost 13 bases, and 5 bases stayed unmatched. The DNA of the CDR3 is TGTGCCACCAGCAGGGACAGGATAGGGCTGTTTTTT. This gives the protein CATSRDRIGLFF.

This rearrangement joins TRBV9 to TRBJ2-5; 8 positions agree with TRBD2. This CDR3 comprises 16 residues. The germline V gene has CDR1 SGDLS and CDR2 YYNGEE. The V gene end was trimmed by 0 bases and the J gene end by 1 base; junction bases not matched to a gene: 5. Here the CDR3 DNA reads TGTGCCAGCAGCGTAGCTGAGGCGGGAGGCCAAGAGACCCAGTACTTC. This translates into CASSVAEAGGQETQYF.

The V and J genes are TRBV5-6 and TRBJ2-3; 7 nucleotides line up with TRBD1. Germline V lookup: CDR1 SGHDT, CDR2 YYEEEE. Trimming removed 4 bases from V and 4 bases from J; junction bases left unmatched: 18. The CDR3 extends over 18 amino acids. The CDR3: CASSTATGSGERADTQYF. In nucleotides, the CDR3 is TGTGCCAGCAGCACCGCGACAGGGTCGGGCGAGAGGGCAGATACGCAGTATTTT. The variable domain in full, completed from reference TRBV5-6 and TRBJ2-3, reads DAGVTQSPTHLIKTRGQQVTLRCSPKSGHDTVSWYQQALGQGPQFIFQYYEEEERQRGNFPDRFSGHQFPNYSSELNVNALLLGDSALYLCASSTATGSGERADTQYFGPGTRLTVL.

V is TRBV12-3 or TRBV12-4 and J is TRBJ2-7; D remains unclear. This CDR3 has 18 amino acids. V was shortened by 1 base and J by 2 bases, with 21 bases between the two germline ends. The CDR3 here is CASSLVLGRINKTYEQYF. The CDR3, as DNA: TGTGCCAGCAGTTTAGTTTTAGGACGGATTAACAAAACCTACGAGCAGTACTTC.

The genes are TRBV20-1 and TRBJ1-4; 7 nucleotides agree with TRBD1. V was clipped by 8 bases and J by 8 bases; unmatched bases: 8. Germline V CDR1 and CDR2: DFQATT, SNEGSKA (reference sequence). CDR3 length: 12 residues. CDR3 bases: TGCAGTTCAGAGGGGGCTGGCGAAAAACTGTTTTTT. Protein product: CSSEGAGEKLFF.

This clonotype appeared a few times. This sequence joins TRBV13 and TRBJ2-7; 7 bases map to TRBD1. The V segment lost 5 bases and the J segment 1 base; nucleotides outside the gene matches: 8. This CDR3 is built from 15 residues. From germline, CDR1 is PRHDT and CDR2 FYEKMQ (reference sequence). CDR3 sequence reads: CASSPNRGPSYEQYF. The CDR3 region has the DNA TGTGCCAGCAGCCCTAACAGGGGACCGTCCTACGAGCAGTACTTC.

The chain is built from TRBV7-9 and TRBJ1-2; 12 bases map to TRBD1. V shed 0 bases and J 8 bases; nucleotides not matched to a gene: 4. Looked up from germline, CDR1 is SEHNR and CDR2 is FQNEAQ (reference sequence). CDR3 length: 15 residues. The CDR3 DNA is TGTGCCAGCAGCTTAGCGGCGGGACAGGGGGCCGGCTACACCTTC. Protein product: CASSLAAGQGAGYTF.

This clonotype was counted between two and nine times. The genes are TRBV6-6 and TRBJ2-7; D not resolved. Germline V gives CDR1 MNHNY, CDR2 SVGAGI (reference sequence). CDR3 length: 12 amino acids. V shed 2 bases and J shed 6 bases, with 8 bases lying between them. CDR3 region: CASSYRTGEQYF. The CDR3 DNA follows: TGTGCCAGCAGTTACCGCACGGGCGAGCAGTACTTC.

This sequence joins TRBV27 and TRBJ2-1; possible D gene TRBD2, 6 bases. Germline assignment: CDR1 MNHEY and CDR2 SMNVEV (reference sequence). This CDR3 is built from 17 residues. V lost 5 bases, J lost 2 bases, and 19 bases lay in between. Written as DNA, the CDR3 is TGTGCCAGCAGTCTCCCCCGAGCGGGCCAGGCCTACAATGAGCAGTTCTTC. It translates to CASSLPRAGQAYNEQFF.

This sequence joins TRBV5-1 and TRBJ2-3; D is perhaps TRBD2 (5 bases). The CDR3 length is 15 residues. The V and J ends lost 5 bases and 2 bases respectively, with 15 bases between them. CDR1 and CDR2 (germline): SGHRS, YFSETQ. CDR3 coding DNA: TGCGCCAGCAGTATTATGGGAGACATCACAGATACGCAGTATTTT. This translates into CASSIMGDITDTQYF. Combining the CDR3 with reference TRBV5-1 and TRBJ2-3 gives the whole variable domain KAGVTQTPRYLIKTRGQQVTLSCSPISGHRSVSWYQQTPGQGLQFLFEYFSETQRNKGNFPGRFSGRQFSNSRSEMNVSTLELGDSALYLCASSIMGDITDTQYFGPGTRLTVL.

The V gene is TRBV4-1, the J gene TRBJ2-1; D is ambiguous. The CDR3 loop spans 14 amino acids. Germline-derived CDR1 and CDR2 are MGHRA and YSYEKL. V lost 2 bases and J lost 5, with 10 bases in between. The CDR3 coding sequence is TGCGCCAGCAGCCAAATGTACCACAACAATGAGCAGTTCTTC. Amino acids: CASSQMYHNNEQFF.